This record concerns one T cell receptor beta chain sequence. Its antigen is not identified. This sample stems from a study of T cell responses to AZD1222 COVID-19 vaccine. Study-level findings and limits: The number of AZD1222 recipients seropositive at baseline was only five or six. Spike was spanned by vaccine-associated CD4 TCRs, which were dominant at 160-218 and 743-854. Nearly half of unique spike-specific TCRs reportedly avoided B.1.351 and B.1.1.7 mutated regions. The donor group comprised mostly white British people and more females; the analysis possibly underestimated clonal diversity.

The table came from immunoSEQ multiplex PCR; TCRdb's copy has only in-frame clones and leaves some out. The profile covers about 190,000 clones, with approximately 87% appearing a single time and 2.5% to 3% taken by the ten largest. Looked up from germline, CDR1 is LNHDA and CDR2 is SQIVND (reference sequence). The CDR3 covers 13 residues. Trimming took off 3 bases at V and 4 bases at J, with 10 bases between the two ends. This chain connects TRBV19 to TRBJ2-7; D is perhaps TRBD2 (6 bases). The input for sequencing was peripheral blood, taken on day 0 of MenACWY control vaccination. This receptor was taken from an adult in good health. The CDR3, as DNA: TGTGCCAGTAGTATTAGTCTAGCGTACGAGCAGTACTTC. It encodes CASSISLAYEQYF.